A selection of T cell receptor beta chains follows, all from one sample in a study of blood T cell repertoires in COVID-19. The data were produced by immunoSEQ multiplex PCR, yet TCRdb's version contains in-frame clones alone and is incomplete. Counted here are 150,000 or so clones, about 91% occurring once; the ten biggest clones make up 1.6%. Sequenced material: peripheral blood. All receptors derive from a woman aged 50 to 65 with acute or convalescent COVID-19. Each CDR3 is given without its conserved first and last residue. D genes are given only for firm matches.

CDR3 protein: ASRTGGLGTDTQY; D gene: TRBD1; V gene: TRBV11-3; J gene: TRBJ2-3
CDR3 protein: ASSTRTSGRDYNEQF; D gene: TRBD2; V gene: TRBV13; J gene: TRBJ2-1
CDR3 protein: ASSLKTSGAYEQY; D gene: TRBD2; V gene: TRBV27; J gene: TRBJ2-7
CDR3 protein: ASSYSPGTEAF; D gene: .; V gene: TRBV6-5; J gene: TRBJ1-1
CDR3 protein: ASSSSTGEGYT; D gene: TRBD1; V gene: TRBV12-3/TRBV12-4; J gene: TRBJ1-2
CDR3 protein: ASSTRQKLHSPLH; D gene: .; V gene: TRBV7-2; J gene: TRBJ1-6
CDR3 protein: ASSTPGSGANVLT; D gene: .; V gene: TRBV19; J gene: TRBJ2-6
CDR3 protein: ASSQVGTIRGNTEAF; D gene: .; V gene: TRBV4-1; J gene: TRBJ1-1
CDR3 protein: ASNSPSRLSGELF; D gene: .; V gene: TRBV6-5; J gene: TRBJ2-2
CDR3 protein: ASSPLGGADYEQY; D gene: TRBD2; V gene: TRBV18; J gene: TRBJ2-7
CDR3 protein: ASSLVAISYNSPLH; D gene: .; V gene: TRBV7-8; J gene: TRBJ1-6
CDR3 protein: ASTTFELHSPLH; D gene: .; V gene: TRBV27; J gene: TRBJ1-6
CDR3 protein: SVGVRGQGSLYEQY; D gene: TRBD1; V gene: TRBV29-1; J gene: TRBJ2-7
CDR3 protein: AWSDPGAGGEKLF; D gene: .; V gene: TRBV30; J gene: TRBJ1-4
CDR3 protein: ASSSAPGQTLYGYT; D gene: .; V gene: TRBV5-1; J gene: TRBJ1-2
CDR3 protein: ATSDPGGAGDGYT; D gene: TRBD1; V gene: TRBV24-1; J gene: TRBJ1-2
CDR3 protein: AIRGLGEETQY; D gene: .; V gene: TRBV3-1/TRBV3-2; J gene: TRBJ2-5
CDR3 protein: ASSLQGMVWGEAF; D gene: .; V gene: TRBV5-4; J gene: TRBJ1-1
CDR3 protein: ASSSSTGYGYT; D gene: .; V gene: TRBV12-3/TRBV12-4; J gene: TRBJ1-2
CDR3 protein: AWSREGGGYT; D gene: .; V gene: TRBV30; J gene: TRBJ1-2
CDR3 protein: ASSQPGLAGGSSYNEQF; D gene: TRBD2; V gene: TRBV4-1; J gene: TRBJ2-1
CDR3 protein: ASSETSVGYYEQY; D gene: TRBD2; V gene: TRBV11-2; J gene: TRBJ2-7
CDR3 protein: ASLPGGANGYT; D gene: .; V gene: TRBV28; J gene: TRBJ1-2
CDR3 protein: SAYGQGDTEAF; D gene: TRBD1; V gene: TRBV29-1; J gene: TRBJ1-1
CDR3 protein: ASSKITSGGFSTDTQY; D gene: .; V gene: TRBV21-1; J gene: TRBJ2-3
CDR3 protein: AWTRGFSYEQY; D gene: .; V gene: TRBV30; J gene: TRBJ2-7
CDR3 protein: ASSRGVAGVSETQY; D gene: TRBD2; V gene: TRBV5-6; J gene: TRBJ2-5
CDR3 protein: ASSLRGMGLNTEAF; D gene: .; V gene: TRBV11-2; J gene: TRBJ1-1
CDR3 protein: ASSPQFMNTEAF; D gene: .; V gene: TRBV2; J gene: TRBJ1-1